Listed below are T cell receptor beta chains from one sample, sequenced in a study of T cells after somatic rescue of genetic block. Assay used: immunoSEQ multiplex PCR; TCRdb lists only in-frame clones, some missing. Of around 100,000 clones in the sample, around nine tenths were seen once. The sample taken for sequencing was peripheral blood mononuclear cells (PBMCs). Receptors originate from a woman in her late teens or twenties. Each CDR3 is given with its conserved first and last residue. D genes are given only for firm matches. Expanded clones get a size class; other rows say once, few or many, or leave the size out.

J	V	D	size	CDR3	DNA
TRBJ1-6	TRBV6-6	NA	once	CASSYSIGGPNSPLHF	TGTGCCAGCAGTTACTCTATAGGGGGTCCAAATTCACCCCTCCACTTT
TRBJ2-5	TRBV13	NA	NA	CASSPVRGGETQYF	TGTGCCAGCAGCCCCGTGAGAGGGGGGGAGACCCAGTACTTC
TRBJ2-5	TRBV7-2	TRBD2	NA	CASSQWDYQETQYF	TGTGCCAGCAGCCAATGGGACTATCAAGAGACCCAGTACTTC
TRBJ2-5	TRBV5-6	TRBD1	NA	CASSPTIGQGEETQYF	TGTGCCAGCAGCCCGACCATAGGACAGGGAGAAGAGACCCAGTACTTC
TRBJ2-3	TRBV27	NA	NA	CASSLNRNTQYF	TGTGCCAGCAGTTTGAACAGAAATACGCAGTATTTT
TRBJ1-2	TRBV7-2	NA	NA	CASSPHPFGGTF	TGTGCCAGCAGCCCTCATCCATTCGGGGGCACCTTC
TRBJ1-2	TRBV5-1	NA	NA	CASSLGRVDGYTF	TGCGCCAGCAGCTTGGGCAGGGTCGATGGCTACACCTTC
TRBJ2-1	TRBV19	TRBD2	NA	CASSISSGGLNEQFF	TGTGCCAGTAGTATTTCTAGCGGGGGCCTCAATGAGCAGTTCTTC
TRBJ2-3	TRBV7-3	NA	NA	CASSLGVGTDTQYF	TGTGCCAGCAGCTTAGGCGTAGGCACAGATACGCAGTATTTT
TRBJ2-7	TRBV7-8	NA	NA	CASSLVGDTDYEQYF	TGTGCCAGCAGCTTAGTAGGAGACACTGACTACGAGCAGTACTTC
TRBJ2-7	TRBV10-3	TRBD2	few	CAISQAGDPWEQYF	TGTGCCATCAGCCAAGCGGGGGACCCTTGGGAGCAGTACTTC
TRBJ1-6	TRBV5-4	NA	NA	CASSLGGQAYNSPLHF	TGTGCCAGCAGCTTGGGAGGCCAAGCCTATAATTCACCCCTCCACTTT
TRBJ2-7	TRBV11-2	NA	NA	CASSLVVSRSYEQYF	TGTGCCAGCAGCTTAGTAGTTTCAAGGTCCTACGAGCAGTACTTC
TRBJ2-7	TRBV30	NA	NA	CAWSVGPISYEQYF	TGTGCCTGGAGTGTGGGGCCGATTTCCTACGAGCAGTACTTC
TRBJ2-5	TRBV5-1	TRBD1	NA	CASTLRTGFGETQYF	TGCGCCAGCACCCTTCGGACAGGGTTTGGGGAGACCCAGTACTTC
TRBJ1-2	TRBV30	NA	NA	CAWSARDGYTF	TGTGCCTGGAGTGCTAGAGATGGCTACACCTTC
TRBJ2-5	TRBV29-1	NA	NA	CSGGESWQETQYF	TGCAGCGGTGGCGAGTCATGGCAAGAGACCCAGTACTTC
TRBJ1-2	TRBV6-1	TRBD1	NA	CASSEALPGQGNRYTF	TGTGCCAGCAGTGAAGCGCTTCCGGGACAGGGGAACCGCTACACCTTC
TRBJ1-5	TRBV5-8	NA	once	CASSLDPGVGQPQHF	TGTGCCAGCAGCTTGGACCCGGGCGTAGGTCAGCCCCAGCATTTT
TRBJ1-1	TRBV13	NA	NA	CASSPFRAGQSAFF	TGTGCCAGCAGCCCTTTCCGGGCAGGGCAGAGCGCTTTCTTT
TRBJ2-1	TRBV29-1	NA	NA	CSVGPGLPTYNEQFF	TGCAGCGTTGGACCGGGACTCCCTACCTACAATGAGCAGTTCTTC
TRBJ2-3	TRBV9	NA	NA	CASSVMGSTDTQYF	TGTGCCAGCAGCGTAATGGGGAGCACAGATACGCAGTATTTT
TRBJ2-5	TRBV30	NA	NA	CAWSKGFQETQYF	TGTGCCTGGAGTAAAGGGTTCCAAGAGACCCAGTACTTC
TRBJ1-4	TRBV6-5	NA	NA	CASSTRDATNEKLFF	TGTGCCAGCAGTACTAGGGATGCAACTAATGAAAAACTGTTTTTT
TRBJ1-4	TRBV7-9	NA	NA	CASSLGQFSPKLFF	TGTGCCAGCAGCCTAGGACAGTTTAGTCCCAAACTGTTTTTT
TRBJ1-5	TRBV6-5	NA	few	CASSSTADDQPQHF	TGTGCCAGCAGTTCTACAGCAGATGATCAGCCCCAGCATTTT
TRBJ1-1	TRBV19	NA	NA	CASSTTTNTEAFF	TGTGCCAGTAGTACGACAACGAACACTGAAGCTTTCTTT
TRBJ2-5	TRBV14	NA	NA	CASSQVSGKETQYF	TGTGCCAGCAGCCAAGTTTCGGGGAAAGAGACCCAGTACTTC
TRBJ1-2	TRBV5-6	NA	NA	CASSLSLFGGYGYTF	TGTGCCAGCAGCTTGAGTCTGTTCGGAGGCTATGGCTACACCTTC
TRBJ2-3	TRBV7-2	NA	NA	CASSLRPAGTDTQYF	TGTGCCAGCAGCTTAAGGCCAGCAGGCACAGATACGCAGTATTTT
TRBJ2-1	TRBV27	TRBD1	NA	CASSSRDRGYHEQFF	TGTGCCAGCAGTTCCCGGGACAGGGGGTACCATGAGCAGTTCTTC
TRBJ1-3	TRBV14	NA	NA	CASSLDRRSGNTIYF	TGTGCCAGCAGCCTAGACAGGCGCTCTGGAAACACCATATATTTT
TRBJ1-5	TRBV15	NA	NA	CATSRDRAGGEPQHF	TGTGCCACCAGCAGAGATAGGGCCGGAGGGGAGCCCCAGCATTTT
TRBJ1-2	TRBV7-9	NA	NA	CASSFSGVQGYGYTF	TGTGCCAGCAGCTTTTCAGGGGTTCAGGGCTATGGCTACACCTTC
TRBJ2-3	TRBV5-1	NA	NA	CASFAGWGTDTQYF	TGCGCCAGCTTCGCAGGGTGGGGGACAGATACGCAGTATTTT
TRBJ2-1	TRBV9	NA	NA	CASSVGIIQEQFF	TGTGCCAGCAGCGTAGGAATTATTCAGGAGCAGTTCTTC
TRBJ1-2	TRBV30	TRBD1	NA	CAWERQGTNYGYTF	TGTGCCTGGGAGCGACAGGGGACTAACTATGGCTACACCTTC
TRBJ2-5	TRBV11-3	TRBD2	few	CASSAPGTSGVRETQYF	TGTGCCAGCAGCGCTCCCGGGACTAGCGGGGTGAGGGAGACCCAGTACTTC
TRBJ2-7	TRBV4-3	NA	NA	CASSQGEGAVYEQYF	TGCGCCAGCAGCCAAGGGGAGGGGGCCGTCTACGAGCAGTACTTC
TRBJ2-7	TRBV4-2	NA	NA	CASSQEGPDSSEQYF	TGTGCCAGCAGCCAAGAGGGTCCCGATTCTAGCGAGCAGTACTTC
TRBJ2-3	TRBV30	NA	once	CAWSVWGLGVTDTQYF	TGTGCCTGGAGTGTATGGGGTTTAGGGGTCACAGATACGCAGTATTTT
TRBJ2-3	TRBV7-9	NA	NA	CASSPQTDTQYF	TGTGCCAGCAGCCCCCAGACAGATACGCAGTATTTT
TRBJ1-1	TRBV19	NA	few	CASSTRGNTEAFF	TGTGCCAGTAGTACCAGGGGGAACACTGAAGCTTTCTTT
TRBJ1-4	TRBV6-5	NA	NA	CASSYSGGSSNEKLFF	TGTGCCAGCAGTTACTCGGGGGGGAGTTCTAATGAAAAACTGTTTTTT
TRBJ2-1	TRBV23-1	TRBD2	NA	CASSPAWAGGHEQFF	TGCGCCAGCAGCCCAGCATGGGCGGGGGGGCATGAGCAGTTCTTC
TRBJ1-1	TRBV28	NA	NA	CASSLPTTGGTEAFF	TGTGCCAGCAGTTTACCGACCACAGGTGGCACTGAAGCTTTCTTT
TRBJ2-7	TRBV5-4	TRBD1	NA	CASSTNRGTRQPYEQYF	TGTGCCAGCAGCACTAACAGGGGGACCCGCCAACCCTACGAGCAGTACTTC
TRBJ2-1	TRBV5-1	TRBD1	NA	CASSPGQIYNEQFF	TGCGCCAGCAGCCCGGGACAGATCTACAATGAGCAGTTCTTC
TRBJ2-7	TRBV5-1	TRBD2	NA	CASSLVAGGAYEQYF	TGCGCCAGCAGCTTGGTAGCGGGGGGCGCCTACGAGCAGTACTTC
TRBJ2-1	TRBV25-1	NA	NA	CASSELRGIYNEQFF	TGTGCCAGCAGTGAATTACGGGGGATCTACAATGAGCAGTTCTTC
TRBJ2-1	TRBV21-1	NA	NA	CASSKLRAPRFF	TGTGCCAGCAGCAAGTTGCGGGCCCCTCGGTTCTTC